The 21 T cell receptor beta chains below come from one sample, sequenced in a study of metastatic and nonmetastatic thyroid tumors. Using MiXCR, TCRdb reanalyzed the PCR reads. The sample carries 3,700 or so clones, around 35% recorded once. Among the patients, none had received any treatment before thyroid surgery. Material for sequencing was adjacent normal tissue. The receptors were sampled from a male donor with papillary thyroid cancer or a benign thyroid nodule (not recorded which). Some clones in this sample may be carry-over from other donors' samples.

The chain has TRBV7-2 and TRBJ2-7; D gene unclear. Germline values: CDR1 SGHTA, CDR2 FQGNSA. V was pared by 3 bases and J by 0 bases, with 0 bases between. The CDR3 consists of 11 residues. The CDR3 DNA reads as TGTGCCAGCAGCTTCTCCTACGAGCAGTACTTC. Its translation: CASSFSYEQYF.

A few counts support this clone. This sequence joins TRBV6-1 and TRBJ2-7; D unresolved. Germline values: CDR1 MNHNS, CDR2 SASEGT. The CDR3 runs to 12 residues. V was cut by 3 bases and J by 4 bases, with 7 bases left in between. Here the CDR3 DNA reads TGTGCCAGCAGTGATGGAAGGTACGAGCAGTACTTC. Protein sequence: CASSDGRYEQYF.

This clone was observed a handful of times. CDR3 nucleotides: TGTGCCAGCAGTAACCCCAGGGGTGCCGGGGAGCTGTTTTTT. Protein product: CASSNPRGAGELFF. The J gene is TRBJ2-2, the V gene TRBV6-1, with D possibly being TRBD1 (6 bases). The CDR3 length is 14 residues. V dropped 5 bases and J dropped 6 bases, with 13 bases sitting between them. Germline-derived CDR1 and CDR2 are MNHNS and SASEGT.

About this clone itself: One end of the junction varies from germline; a read error may be responsible. The V and J genes are TRBV12-3 or TRBV12-4 and TRBJ1-2; a weak D match, TRBD1 (6 bases). The CDR3 has 15 residues. CDR3 sequence reads: CARSLAGARDYGYTF. The CDR3 bases are TGTGCCAGAAGTTTAGCAGGGGCGCGGGACTATGGCTACACCTTC.

This chain links TRBV20-1 with TRBJ1-3; no firm D call. From germline, CDR1 is DFQATT and CDR2 SNEGSKA (reference sequence). This CDR3 region has 12 residues. V was clipped by 2 bases and J by 4 bases, with 6 bases between them. The CDR3 bases are TGCAGTGCTAGATTCTCCGGAAACACCATATATTTT. It yields the protein CSARFSGNTIYF.

This chain uses TRBV7-9 with TRBJ2-1, with D unresolved. Germline CDR1 reads SEHNR; CDR2 reads FQNEAQ (reference sequence). The length of the CDR3 is 12 residues. Trimming removed 0 bases at V and 9 bases at J, with 6 bases between. CDR3 sequence reads: CASSLARGEQFF. CDR3 DNA: TGTGCCAGCAGCTTAGCGCGAGGTGAGCAGTTCTTC.

This clone was counted between two and nine times. The chain joins TRBV11-3 to TRBJ2-3; D not certain. Germline V gene lookup returns CDR1 SGHNT and CDR2 YENEEA. The CDR3 runs 12 residues. The V and J ends lost 3 bases and 4 bases respectively, with 5 bases between them. CDR3 sequence: CASSFGADTQYF. In DNA form, the CDR3 reads TGTGCCAGCAGCTTCGGTGCAGATACGCAGTATTTT.

The genes are TRBV19 and TRBJ2-5; 7 nucleotides line up with TRBD1. The CDR3 loop spans 16 amino acids. V dropped 3 bases and J dropped 5; count of bases not matched to a gene: 12. The germline gives CDR1 LNHDA, CDR2 SQIVND (reference sequence). DNA of the CDR3: TGTGCCAGTAGTATGGAGAGGGGGCAGGGCAGGGAGACCCAGTACTTC. Protein: CASSMERGQGRETQYF.

The V and J genes are TRBV12-3 or TRBV12-4 and TRBJ2-7; no clear D gene. The V end was cut by 5 bases, the J end by 5 bases, with 16 bases between. This CDR3 comprises 14 residues. The CDR3 spells CASSTLGVGNEQYF. CDR3 DNA: TGTGCCAGCAGTACCCTAGGAGTTGGGAACGAGCAGTACTTC.

This clone is categorized as medium-sized. The V call is TRBV7-3, the J call TRBJ2-7; TRBD2 matches 7 bases. The CDR3 extends over 15 amino acids. Unmatched junction bases numbered 4, after V lost 2 bases and J lost 0 bases. Germline CDR1 reads SGHTA; CDR2 reads FQGTGA. CDR3 in amino acids: CASSLGGSTSYEQYF. The CDR3 DNA is TGTGCCAGCAGCTTAGGCGGGAGCACCTCCTACGAGCAGTACTTC.

The chain uses TRBV7-9 and TRBJ1-2, with D possibly TRBD1 on 5 matching bases. Germline CDR1 reads SEHNR; CDR2 reads FQNEAQ (reference sequence). CDR3 size: 14 residues. V lost 3 bases, J lost 8 bases, and 16 bases lay in between. The CDR3 region is CASSFDSRTQGYTF. As DNA, the CDR3 is TGTGCCAGCAGCTTTGACAGCCGGACGCAAGGCTACACCTTC.

Only a few counts were recorded for this clone. V and J are TRBV12-3 or TRBV12-4 and TRBJ2-2; perhaps TRBD1 as D (5 bases). CDR3 length: 12 residues. V was clipped by 6 bases and J by 5 bases, with 7 bases between them. The CDR3 DNA is TGTGCCAGCAGCCCAGGGACCGGGGAGCTGTTTTTT. Protein: CASSPGTGELFF.

In DNA, the CDR3 is TGTGCCATCAGTGAGCTTGGGGGGGGCGCCACCGGGGAGCTGTTTTTT. Protein sequence: CAISELGGGATGELFF. The chain combines TRBV10-3 with TRBJ2-2, with D perhaps TRBD2 (7 bases). The CDR3 contains 16 residues. Germline loops: CDR1 ENHRY, CDR2 SYGVKD. V gave up 2 bases and J gave up 4 bases, with 14 bases separating them.

This clone is medium-sized. V gene TRBV29-1 combines with J gene TRBJ2-7; 7 bases fit TRBD1. The germline V gene encodes CDR1 SQVTM and CDR2 ANQGSEA. The CDR3 is 12 residues long. The junction had 4 bases not matched to a gene; V was cut back by 8 bases and J by 0 bases. The CDR3 bases are TGCAGCAAAGGACAGGTCTCCTACGAGCAGTACTTC. It is translated as CSKGQVSYEQYF.

This clone was seen a few times. V usage is TRBV28 and J usage is TRBJ1-2; 7 nucleotides agree with TRBD1. V dropped 8 bases and J dropped 4; count of bases not matched to a gene: 4. The CDR3 totals 12 residues. In germline, CDR1 is MDHEN, CDR2 SYDVKM. The CDR3 DNA reads TGTGCCAGCGAAGGGGGCCTCTATGGCTACACCTTC. Protein product: CASEGGLYGYTF.

V gene TRBV6-1 combines with J gene TRBJ1-5, with a weak D call TRBD1 (5 bases). Germline lookup yields CDR1 MNHNS and CDR2 SASEGT. V was cut by 6 bases and J by 0 bases, with 15 bases left in between. The CDR3 loop spans 16 amino acids. The CDR3 coding sequence is TGTGCCAGCAGGGAGACAGTGGACTATAGCAATCAGCCCCAGCATTTT. This gives the protein CASRETVDYSNQPQHF.

This clone was seen a handful of times. The J gene is TRBJ2-7, the V gene TRBV6-1; D gene ambiguous. Trimming removed 6 bases at V and 0 bases at J, with 12 bases between. Looked up from germline, CDR1 is MNHNS and CDR2 is SASEGT. This CDR3 is built from 14 residues. CDR3 sequence reads: CASRTGLLSYEQYF. The CDR3 DNA reads TGTGCCAGCAGGACTGGCCTCCTCTCCTACGAGCAGTACTTC.

This clone ranks as medium-sized. The chain combines TRBV9 with TRBJ2-1; D is tentatively TRBD1 or TRBD2 (5 bases each). CDR1 is SGDLS, CDR2 YYNGEE, per germline. This CDR3 has 15 residues. Trimming shortened V by 2 bases and J by 2 bases, and 11 bases separated the two germline ends. In DNA form, the CDR3 reads TGTGCCAGCAGCGTCCGGGACGCCCCCTACAATGAGCAGTTCTTC. It is translated as CASSVRDAPYNEQFF.

The rearrangement uses TRBV28 and TRBJ2-7, with D maybe TRBD1 (6 bases). V was clipped by 6 bases and J by 0 bases, with 15 bases between them. CDR1 and CDR2 (germline): MDHEN, SYDVKM. The length of the CDR3 is 15 residues. In DNA form, the CDR3 reads TGTGCCAGCAGCGGGGCAGACAGGAGCTCCTACGAGCAGTACTTC. Protein sequence: CASSGADRSSYEQYF.

Concerning this clone: The CDR3 does not end in the conserved phenylalanine or tryptophan, so this is likely a read error. The DNA is left out, because the CDR3 cannot be placed on it with certainty; the CDR3 is given as TCRdb lists it. The chain recombines TRBV18 with TRBJ1-3; the table's D call, TRBD1, has no DNA check behind it. Germline loops: CDR1 KGHSH, CDR2 LQKENI. The CDR3 region is 19 residues in length, termini included. CDR3 region: CASSPDVSGQGGTGNTISC.

This chain joins TRBV5-6 and TRBJ1-2; D gene ambiguous. The CDR3 sequence is 14 residues long. V was shortened by 0 bases and J by 4 bases, with 10 bases between the two germline ends. Germline CDR1 SGHDT, CDR2 YYEEEE. CDR3 protein: CASSLEWGSYGYTF. In DNA form, the CDR3 reads TGTGCCAGCAGCTTGGAGTGGGGAAGCTATGGCTACACCTTC.